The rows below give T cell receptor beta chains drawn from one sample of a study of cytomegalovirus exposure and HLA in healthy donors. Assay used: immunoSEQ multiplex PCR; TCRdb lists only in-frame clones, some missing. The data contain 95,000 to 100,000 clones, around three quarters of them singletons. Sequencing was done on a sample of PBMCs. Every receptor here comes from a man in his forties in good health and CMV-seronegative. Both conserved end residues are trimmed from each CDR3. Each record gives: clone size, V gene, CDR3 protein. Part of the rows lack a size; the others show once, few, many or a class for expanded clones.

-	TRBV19	ASSEQTAHYEQY
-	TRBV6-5	ASSYLRGQGNYGYT
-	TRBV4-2	ASSQARAYYGYT
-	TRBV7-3	ASRMTGSSYNEQF
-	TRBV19	ASSRRDRGADTQY
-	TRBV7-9	ASSRTGSEAF
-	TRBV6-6	ASSYSLETQY
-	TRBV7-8	ASSAREAPADTQY
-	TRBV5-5	ASSLGGHWKSTDTQY
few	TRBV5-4	ASKPWGPGGSGYT
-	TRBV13	ASSLARGTAYNSPLH
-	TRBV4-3	ASSQVSGGVTGELF
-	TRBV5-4	ASSLYRGANEKLF
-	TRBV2	ASRGQGYTEAF
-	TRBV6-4	ASKRQGADRTEAF
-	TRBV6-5	ASSRTSGGRNEQF
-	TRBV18	ASSPESVRYRGDNIQY
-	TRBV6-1	ASRGTGTHYGYT
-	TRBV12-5	ASAQGPISYT
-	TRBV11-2	ASSFDFAGGTDTQY
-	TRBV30	AWSTRTGGNYGYT
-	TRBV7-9	ASSLAGWGGEREKLF
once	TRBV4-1	ASSRGGLAKNIQY
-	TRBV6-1	ASSREDTSSYEQY
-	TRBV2	ASSESPTGSNQPQH
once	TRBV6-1	ASRIGGSSYNEQF
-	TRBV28	ASSPRTAGLQRGGYNEQF
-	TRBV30	AWSVLENTEAF
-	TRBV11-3	ASSVGRREDTDTQY
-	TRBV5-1	ASSLAGSRNEKLF
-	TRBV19	ASSPDSAPNTEAF
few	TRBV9	ASSARASRGGEAF
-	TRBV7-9	ASSARGSGVLNEQF
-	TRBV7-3	ASSPQATNTGELF
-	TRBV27	ASTGVYNSPLH
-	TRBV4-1	ASSQVGGLQETQY
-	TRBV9	ASSVAPAGGQTQY
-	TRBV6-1	ASSEYREGEKLF
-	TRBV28	ASSLHRGSTEAF
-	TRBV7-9	ATRPEIRGEAF